This section outlines one TCR beta chain sequence together with its context. The primer mix had 60 Vbeta and 13 Jbeta primers. TCRdb's copy holds only in-frame clones and misses some; the assay was immunoSEQ multiplex PCR. Recorded for this sample: some 130,000 clones. These data are taken from a study of cytomegalovirus exposure and HLA in healthy donors. Germline V gives CDR1 SGHVS, CDR2 FQNEAQ. The CDR3 spans 11 residues. The source material was PBMCs. This receptor was identified in a young man in good health and CMV-seronegative. This chain uses TRBV7-8 with TRBJ1-1; no clear D. The CDR3 DNA sequence: TGTGGCTGTACACGGAACACTGAAGCTTTCTTT. As protein: CGCTRNTEAFF.